Following are 27 T cell receptor beta chains from one sample sequenced in a study of T cells after yellow fever vaccination. TCRdb fed the 5' RACE reads into MiXCR, producing one record per CDR3 protein. The repertoire has 450,000 to 550,000 distinct CDR3 sequences, approximately 21% of them found once; the top ten carry about 13%. This sample comprised PBMCs, obtained 15 days after the yellow fever booster vaccination. The receptors originated from a man aged 30 to 45 who received the YFV17D yellow fever vaccine.

This clonotype was detected only once. CDR3 sequence reads: CATSRGRSSAVVQETQYF. Written as DNA, the CDR3 is TGTGCCACCAGCAGAGGCCGTTCGTCAGCGGTAGTCCAAGAGACCCAGTACTTC. The chain is built from TRBV15 and TRBJ2-5; a weak D match, TRBD2 (5 bases). This CDR3 region has 18 residues. CDR1 and CDR2 from the germline V gene are LNHNV and YYDKDF (reference sequence). V was pared by 1 base and J by 1 base, with 19 bases between.

This clonotype was recorded a few times. V is TRBV28 and J is TRBJ2-5; D remains ambiguous. The CDR3 runs 15 residues. With 2 bases removed from V and 2 bases from J, the gap between germline ends came to 12 bases. The V gene's germline CDR1 is MDHEN and CDR2 SYDVKM. The CDR3 protein is CASSLGQVKQETQYF. CDR3 in DNA: TGTGCCAGCAGTTTAGGCCAGGTCAAACAAGAGACCCAGTACTTC.

The genes are TRBV27 and TRBJ2-2; the D gene is possibly TRBD2 (6 bases). This CDR3 is 15 amino acids long. CDR1 MNHEY and CDR2 SMNVEV come from the germline V gene (reference sequence). V shed 3 bases and J shed 3 bases, with 11 bases lying between them. CDR3 DNA sequence: TGTGCCAGCAGTTTTAGCGGCCATTACACCGGGGAGCTGTTTTTT. Its protein is CASSFSGHYTGELFF.

The genes are TRBV5-1 and TRBJ2-1; D is unresolved. From germline, CDR1 is SGHRS and CDR2 YFSETQ. The CDR3 has 15 residues. The V end lost 6 bases, the J end lost 0 bases, and 13 bases lay between the germline ends. CDR3 sequence: CASTLHPSSYNEQFF. For the CDR3, the DNA is TGCGCCAGCACGTTGCACCCGAGCTCCTACAATGAGCAGTTCTTC.

This clonotype was recorded once. The V gene is TRBV2, the J gene TRBJ2-5, with 7 bases aligning to TRBD2. The CDR3 sequence is 14 residues long. Looked up from germline, CDR1 is SNHLY and CDR2 is FYNNEI. V shed 11 bases and J 2 bases; nucleotides not matched to a gene: 11. The CDR3 region has the DNA TGTGCCGGCTCGGGAGGAGGTAGACAAGAGACCCAGTACTTC. Translation gives CAGSGGGRQETQYF.

This clonotype was counted a few times. This chain links TRBV20-1 with TRBJ2-3; no firm D call. The CDR3 is 11 residues long. Trimming left V 8 bases short and J 5 bases short, with 11 bases between. Germline CDR1 reads DFQATT; CDR2 reads SNEGSKA (reference sequence). Here the CDR3 reads CSPSNGDTQYF. CDR3 DNA sequence: TGCAGTCCTTCCAACGGAGATACGCAGTATTTT.

There are a few counts of this clonotype. The chain carries TRBV6-2 or TRBV6-3 and TRBJ2-7; TRBD1 matches 7 bases. This CDR3 has 15 residues. V lost 6 bases, J lost 0 bases, and 8 bases stayed unmatched. CDR1 MNHEY and CDR2 SVGEGT come from the germline V gene. DNA for the CDR3: TGTGCCAGCAGGCCGGGACAGAGGAGCTCCTACGAGCAGTACTTC. This encodes CASRPGQRSSYEQYF.

This clonotype was counted only a few times. The chain links TRBV4-3 to TRBJ2-5, with 8 bases lining up with TRBD2. Trimming took 1 base from V and 4 from J; bases not matched to a gene: 11. The CDR3 has 17 amino acids. CDR1 is LGHNA, CDR2 YSLEER, per germline. This chain's CDR3 is CASSQGSLLAEGETQYF. The DNA of the CDR3 is TGCGCCAGCAGCCAAGGAAGCCTACTAGCGGAAGGAGAGACCCAGTACTTC.

This clonotype was counted ten times or more. V is TRBV20-1 and J is TRBJ2-4; tentative D call: TRBD1 (6 bases). The CDR3 is 14 residues long. Trimming removed 5 bases at V and 0 bases at J, with 11 bases between. Per the germline V gene, CDR1 is DFQATT and CDR2 is SNEGSKA (reference sequence). The CDR3 reads CSAQDSLAKNIQYF. CDR3 nucleotide sequence: TGCAGTGCTCAGGACAGCCTAGCCAAAAACATTCAGTACTTC.

In its sample, this clonotype was seen a few times. Here the CDR3 reads CASRRAGDDEQYF. Written as DNA, the CDR3 is TGTGCCAGCAGAAGAGCGGGCGATGACGAGCAGTACTTC. The chain is built from TRBV7-9 and TRBJ2-7; D perhaps matches TRBD2 (6 bases). Germline V CDR1 and CDR2: SEHNR, FQNEAQ (reference sequence). V lost 6 bases, J lost 5 bases, and 14 bases lay in between. This CDR3 spans 13 amino acids.

V gene TRBV10-3 combines with J gene TRBJ1-2; the D gene is possibly TRBD1 (6 bases). Germline loops: CDR1 ENHRY, CDR2 SYGVKD. The V end was cut by 6 bases, the J end by 6 bases, with 14 bases between. This CDR3 region has 13 residues. This CDR3 reads CAIRDRNNDGYTF. CDR3 in DNA: TGTGCCATCAGGGACAGAAACAACGATGGCTACACCTTC.

This clonotype was seen ten or more times. This chain connects TRBV5-5 to TRBJ2-7; 8 bases match TRBD2. J lost 3 bases, V lost 3 bases, and 8 bases had no gene match. Germline V gene lookup returns CDR1 SGHKS and CDR2 YYEKEE (reference sequence). The CDR3 runs 15 residues. The CDR3 DNA is TGTGCCAGCAGCTCTGGCGCCAGCGGGAGCTACGAGCAGTACTTC. This codes for CASSSGASGSYEQYF.

The rearrangement uses TRBV7-2 and TRBJ2-7, with 13 bases that match TRBD2. CDR3 length equals 15 residues. The germline CDR1 and CDR2 sequences are SGHTA and FQGNSA. V lost 1 base to trimming and J lost 9 bases; unmatched junction nucleotides: 6. The CDR3 region has the DNA TGTGCCAGCAGCTTAGGGACTAGCGGGAGCGGCGGGCAGTACTTC. As protein: CASSLGTSGSGGQYF.

The chain is built from TRBV29-1 and TRBJ2-5, with 7 bases identical to TRBD2. CDR1 and CDR2 from the germline V gene are SQVTM and ANQGSEA. The V segment lost 4 bases and the J segment 5 bases; nucleotides outside the gene matches: 7. The CDR3 has 13 amino acids. CDR3 sequence: CSVVGREVETQYF. The CDR3 DNA reads TGCAGCGTTGTCGGACGGGAGGTGGAGACCCAGTACTTC. Complete variable domain (other parts from reference TRBV29-1 and TRBJ2-5): SAVISQKPSRDICQRGTSLTIQCQVDSQVTMMFWYRQQPGQSLTLIATANQGSEATYESGFVIDKFPISRPNLTFSTLTVSNMSPEDSSIYLCSVVGREVETQYFGPGTRLLVL.

CDR3 in DNA: TGTGCCAGTAGTGACCCCCCTTTGCACGAGCAGTACTTC. Amino acid sequence: CASSDPPLHEQYF. The V call is TRBV19, the J call TRBJ2-7; no definite D call. The germline V gene encodes CDR1 LNHDA and CDR2 SQIVND (reference sequence). The CDR3 sequence is 13 residues long. V was pared by 5 bases and J by 5 bases, with 13 bases between.

Only a few counts were recorded for this clonotype. The chain employs TRBV6-1 and TRBJ2-3; 7 nucleotides match TRBD2. V was clipped by 6 bases and J by 0 bases; unmatched bases: 6. Germline assignment: CDR1 MNHNS and CDR2 SASEGT. The CDR3 totals 15 residues. CDR3 residues: CASRLLAESTDTQYF. In DNA form, the CDR3 reads TGTGCCAGCAGATTGCTAGCGGAGAGCACAGATACGCAGTATTTT.

V is TRBV5-4 and J is TRBJ2-7, with TRBD2 identical over 11 bases. J was trimmed by 2 bases and V by 4 bases; bases with no gene match: 5. The CDR3 extends over 15 amino acids. Germline V gene lookup returns CDR1 SGHNT and CDR2 YYREEE (reference sequence). The CDR3: CASSRASGRTYEQYF. The CDR3 nucleotides are TGTGCCAGCAGCCGCGCTAGCGGGAGGACCTACGAGCAGTACTTC.

V gene TRBV12-3 or TRBV12-4 combines with J gene TRBJ1-5; TRBD1 matches 7 bases. The CDR3 contains 15 residues. With V trimmed by 7 bases and J by 6 bases, 12 bases remained unmatched. In DNA, the CDR3 is TGTGCCAGCACCCCCAATGACAGGGCGACTCAGCCCCAGCATTTT. Protein sequence: CASTPNDRATQPQHF.

This clonotype was observed a few times. The J gene is TRBJ2-4, the V gene TRBV6-2 or TRBV6-3; D might be TRBD1 or TRBD2, each matching 5 bases. V lost 6 bases, J lost 0 bases, and 27 bases lay in between. Germline-derived CDR1 and CDR2 are MNHEY and SVGEGT. The CDR3 totals 20 residues. CDR3 sequence: CASSPGASRTSELAKNIQYF. The CDR3 nucleotides are TGTGCCAGCAGCCCCGGGGCTAGCCGCACCAGCGAATTAGCCAAAAACATTCAGTACTTC.

This clonotype was seen more than once but under ten times. The genes are TRBV7-2 and TRBJ2-7; D is undetermined. Looked up from germline, CDR1 is SGHTA and CDR2 is FQGNSA. There are 12 residues in the CDR3. Trimming left V 2 bases short and J 4 bases short, with 6 bases between. CDR3 residues: CASSLSEYEQYF. The CDR3 DNA reads as TGTGCCAGCAGCTTATCCGAATACGAGCAGTACTTC.

This clonotype has at least ten counts. The V gene is TRBV20-1, the J gene TRBJ2-2; D is possibly TRBD2 (5 bases). The V end was cut by 3 bases, the J end by 1 base, with 9 bases between. There are 14 residues in the CDR3. Germline lookup yields CDR1 DFQATT and CDR2 SNEGSKA (reference sequence). Here the CDR3 reads CSASLLGNTGELFF. The DNA of the CDR3 is TGCAGTGCTAGTCTACTAGGGAACACCGGGGAGCTGTTTTTT.

The genes are TRBV30 and TRBJ1-6; D is unclear. Germline V gives CDR1 GTSNPN, CDR2 SVGIG (reference sequence). V gave up 4 bases and J gave up 0 bases, with 10 bases separating them. The CDR3 is 15 residues long. This CDR3 reads CAWTSLNSYNSPLHF. In nucleotides, the CDR3 is TGTGCCTGGACGAGCCTCAACTCCTATAATTCACCCCTCCACTTT.

V usage is TRBV27 and J usage is TRBJ2-5; 14 bases align to TRBD2. Germline V gives CDR1 MNHEY, CDR2 SMNVEV (reference sequence). The CDR3 totals 17 residues. Trimming took 6 bases from V and 5 from J; bases not matched to a gene: 11. CDR3 residues: CASRLHGLAGGGETQYF. The CDR3 DNA reads as TGTGCCAGCAGACTCCATGGACTAGCGGGAGGCGGGGAGACCCAGTACTTC.

The chain couples TRBV4-2 to TRBJ2-3, with no clear D. This CDR3 region has 13 residues. Trimming pared 0 bases from V and 8 bases from J, leaving 9 bases between. Germline V gene sequence: CDR1 LGHNA, CDR2 YNFKEQ. The chain's CDR3 is CASSQDAAVTQYF. The DNA of the CDR3 is TGTGCCAGCAGCCAAGACGCCGCTGTTACGCAGTATTTT.

This chain links TRBV5-4 with TRBJ2-3; 7 nucleotides align to TRBD1. Losses at the gene ends were 0 bases for V and 6 bases for J; bases not matched to a gene: 4. Germline loops: CDR1 SGHNT, CDR2 YYREEE (reference sequence). The CDR3 spans 14 residues. CDR3 DNA: TGTGCCAGCAGCTTGGAAAACAGGGGCGATACGCAGTATTTT. Its translation is CASSLENRGDTQYF.

The chain links TRBV20-1 to TRBJ2-1, with 8 positions matching TRBD2. Losses at the gene ends were 1 base for V and 5 bases for J; bases not matched to a gene: 4. This CDR3 is built from 14 residues. Germline V gene sequence: CDR1 DFQATT, CDR2 SNEGSKA (reference sequence). CDR3: CSARAGGLNNEQFF. The CDR3 region has the DNA TGCAGTGCTAGAGCGGGAGGGTTGAACAATGAGCAGTTCTTC.

This clonotype was observed many times. This chain links TRBV7-2 with TRBJ1-1; D gene ambiguous. Germline CDR1 SGHTA, CDR2 FQGNSA. The V and J ends lost 6 bases and 1 base respectively, with 18 bases between them. The CDR3 runs 16 residues. The CDR3 region has the DNA TGTGCCAGCAGACTATTTGACCTAACCGGGAACACTGAAGCTTTCTTT. The encoded protein is CASRLFDLTGNTEAFF.